These 14 T cell receptor beta chains were sequenced from one sample in a study of cytotoxic CD8 clonotypes in ibrutinib-treated CLL. Clones were read by immunoSEQ multiplex PCR, and TCRdb kept only the in-frame ones, dropping some. This sample yields 330,000 or so clones, of which 67% are seen a single time; roughly 6% belongs to the top ten. The sample was PBMCs, taken after 36 months of ibrutinib treatment. The receptors originated from a human donor with chronic lymphocytic leukemia.

V and J are TRBV5-6 and TRBJ1-3; D uncertain. Germline lookup yields CDR1 SGHDT and CDR2 YYEEEE. V shed 1 base and J shed 0 bases, with 2 bases lying between them. CDR3 size: 13 residues. The CDR3 bases are TGTGCCAGCAGCTTGTACTCTGGAAACACCATATATTTT. Protein: CASSLYSGNTIYF. Full variable domain (outside the CDR3, taken from reference TRBV5-6 and TRBJ1-3): DAGVTQSPTHLIKTRGQQVTLRCSPKSGHDTVSWYQQALGQGPQFIFQYYEEEERQRGNFPDRFSGHQFPNYSSELNVNALLLGDSALYLCASSLYSGNTIYFGEGSWLTVV.

The chain carries TRBV7-6 and TRBJ2-7, with D possibly being TRBD1 (6 bases). The CDR3 length is 14 residues. Germline assignment: CDR1 SGHVS and CDR2 FNYEAQ. Trimming stripped 6 bases from V and 3 bases from J, with 15 bases between. DNA for the CDR3: TGTGCCAGCAGTTCCGGGACATCAAGCTACGAGCAGTACTTC. It codes for CASSSGTSSYEQYF.

The J gene is TRBJ1-2, the V gene TRBV7-9; D is perhaps TRBD1 (5 bases). The V gene's germline CDR1 is SEHNR and CDR2 FQNEAQ (reference sequence). Deletions cut 3 bases from V and 6 bases from J, with 14 bases between. The CDR3 totals 14 residues. In nucleotides, the CDR3 is TGTGCCAGCAGCTTGCACAGGCCGGGTAATGGCTACACCTTC. This translates into CASSLHRPGNGYTF.

The rearrangement links TRBV19 to TRBJ2-2, with D perhaps TRBD1 (6 bases). This CDR3 region has 14 residues. V was pared by 6 bases and J by 4 bases, with 12 bases between. CDR1 is LNHDA and CDR2 is SQIVND in the germline V gene (reference sequence). CDR3 coding DNA: TGTGCCAGTAGGATGGACAGAGCCACCGGGGAGCTGTTTTTT. As protein: CASRMDRATGELFF.

This clone appeared a few times. The chain recombines TRBV4-1 with TRBJ2-7, with 11 bases identical to TRBD1. CDR3 length: 15 amino acids. CDR1 and CDR2 from the germline V gene are MGHRA and YSYEKL. Unmatched junction bases numbered 2, after V lost 1 base and J lost 3 bases. The CDR3 DNA sequence: TGCGCCAGCAGCCAAGGGGGACAGGGGGGCTACGAGCAGTACTTC. It codes for CASSQGGQGGYEQYF.

The chain has TRBV28 and TRBJ1-2; D is undetermined. Between the trimmed V and J ends, which lost 3 bases and 6 bases, there was a span of 8 bases. Germline CDR1 MDHEN, CDR2 SYDVKM. This CDR3 has 12 amino acids. CDR3 nucleotides: TGTGCCAGCAGTTTGTTTGGGGATGGCTACACCTTC. Amino acid sequence: CASSLFGDGYTF.

This clone appeared a few times. The CDR3 sequence: CASSRTGNYGYTF. The CDR3 DNA reads as TGTGCCAGCAGCCGGACAGGGAACTATGGCTACACCTTC. This rearrangement joins TRBV7-2 to TRBJ1-2, with 8 bases matching TRBD1. The germline V gene has CDR1 SGHTA and CDR2 FQGNSA. The CDR3 length is 13 residues. Trimming cost V 5 bases and J 2 bases; bases outside gene matches: 1.

The rearrangement uses TRBV6-5 and TRBJ2-7; D is uncertain. The V end was cut by 0 bases, the J end by 3 bases, with 9 bases between. Germline-derived CDR1 and CDR2 are MNHEY and SVGAGI. The length of the CDR3 is 14 residues. CDR3 in amino acids: CASSYSLSLYEQYF. CDR3 DNA sequence: TGTGCCAGCAGTTACTCCCTCTCTCTCTACGAGCAGTACTTC.

A few counts support this clone. The chain's CDR3 is CASSSGQGSSYEQYF. DNA of the CDR3: TGCGCCAGCAGCTCCGGACAGGGGTCCTCCTACGAGCAGTACTTC. This chain connects TRBV5-1 to TRBJ2-7; 9 positions agree with TRBD1. The CDR3 runs 15 residues. Germline loops: CDR1 SGHRS, CDR2 YFSETQ. V dropped 3 bases and J dropped 0; count of bases not matched to a gene: 4.

The chain joins TRBV7-8 to TRBJ2-7, with D possibly matching TRBD2 (5 bases). Germline V CDR1 and CDR2: SGHVS, FQNEAQ. The V end was cut by 5 bases, the J end by 3 bases, with 14 bases between. The CDR3 consists of 14 residues. The CDR3 is CASSETTPDYEQYF. The CDR3 DNA follows: TGTGCCAGCAGCGAGACTACGCCCGACTACGAGCAGTACTTC.

This chain connects TRBV7-8 to TRBJ1-1; possible D gene TRBD1, 5 bases. Germline CDR1 and CDR2: SGHVS and FQNEAQ. V lost 1 base, J lost 10 bases, and 19 bases lay in between. The CDR3 length is 15 residues. The CDR3 region is CASSLEWGEGNGAFF. The CDR3 nucleotides read TGTGCCAGCAGCTTAGAGTGGGGGGAGGGGAACGGAGCTTTCTTT.

Of note for this clone: Other DNA sequences in the same sample also yield this CDR3. J is TRBJ2-7 and V is TRBV5-1, with unresolved D. This CDR3 has 12 residues. Germline V gives CDR1 SGHRS, CDR2 YFSETQ. V was trimmed by 0 bases and J by 7 bases, leaving 8 bases between them. CDR3 bases: TGCGCCAGCAGCTTGGAGCTCGGGGAGCAGTACTTC. It codes for CASSLELGEQYF.

The V gene is TRBV2, the J gene TRBJ1-2; 12 positions agree with TRBD1. Germline V gene data show CDR1 as SNHLY and CDR2 as FYNNEI. V lost 8 bases, J lost 7 bases, and 2 bases stayed unmatched. CDR3 length equals 12 residues. The CDR3 is CASRDRGLGYTF. CDR3 nucleotide sequence: TGTGCCAGCCGGGACAGGGGGCTTGGCTACACCTTC.

J is TRBJ1-1 and V is TRBV7-2; 7 nucleotides agree with TRBD1. Germline V gene lookup returns CDR1 SGHTA and CDR2 FQGNSA. The V gene end was trimmed by 1 base and the J gene end by 2 bases; junction bases not matched to a gene: 4. The CDR3 loop spans 15 amino acids. The CDR3 reads CASSLVGQLNTEAFF. CDR3 DNA: TGTGCCAGCAGCTTAGTGGGACAGCTAAACACTGAAGCTTTCTTT.